Below, one T cell receptor (beta chain) is given with its context. Its antigen is not known. The authors prepared UMI-labeled TRB cDNA libraries by 5' RACE. TCRdb re-called the 5' RACE reads and shows each CDR3 protein once, DNA omitted. The sample table includes about 110,000 distinct CDR3 sequences. Germline V CDR1 and CDR2: MDHEN, SYDVKM. This CDR3 has 12 amino acids. These data belong to a study of CXCR3-negative and CXCR3-positive naive CD8 T cells. Study-level points and caveats: Much lower diversity was found in memory CD8+ cells, while both naive subsets had comparably high diversity. Partial loss of CXCR3 expression followed cryopreservation; most assays used fresh PBMCs. Similar TRBV-TRBJ gene usage was seen in naive CXCR3-negative and CXCR3-positive cells, but not in memory cells. Naive cells with CXCR3 showed TRB CDR3s that were more hydrophobic than those in CXCR3-negative naive cells.

This clonotype originated in a human donor in good health. Some clones in this sample may be carry-over from other donors' samples. The material sequenced was naive CXCR3+ CD8+ T cells from blood. Indicated subset: CD45RO-CCR7+CD27+CD95- naive CD8+ T cells expressing CXCR3 (TNR3+). The rearrangement uses TRBV28 and TRBJ2-2. The chain's CDR3 is CASSLQDVELFF.